The 17 T cell receptor beta chains in this list originate from one sample, sequenced in a study of preoperative IRX-2 immunotherapy in early breast cancer. The assay was immunoSEQ multiplex PCR, and TCRdb's table has in-frame clones only and misses some. The data contain approximately 98,000 clones, roughly 88% of them singletons. Treatment specified: preoperative locoregional IRX-2 cytokine immunotherapy. The sample in question was tumor tissue, obtained after IRX-2 immunotherapy. These receptors all come from a human donor with breast cancer.

This clone showed up just a few times. The gene calls are TRBV11-3 and TRBJ2-7; TRBD1 matches 8 bases. Germline loops: CDR1 SGHNT, CDR2 YENEEA. CDR3 length equals 15 residues. V was clipped by 4 bases and J by 3 bases; unmatched bases: 8. CDR3 in DNA: TGTGCCAGCAGCTATCAGGGGGCAGGAAGCTACGAGCAGTACTTC. It yields the protein CASSYQGAGSYEQYF.

A single count supports this clone. The gene calls are TRBV6-8 and TRBJ1-1; D is undetermined. Germline CDR1 and CDR2: MNHGY and SAAAGT. Trimming removed 0 bases at V and 5 bases at J, with 13 bases between. The CDR3 sequence is 15 residues long. The CDR3 region has the DNA TGTGCCAGCAGTTACTCGCCCTGGGGTGGGACTGAAGCTTTCTTT. Protein: CASSYSPWGGTEAFF.

This clone came up once. Germline and junction disagree at one end, which may indicate a read error. This chain connects TRBV9 to TRBJ2-5; no reliable D call. Germline values: CDR1 SGDLS, CDR2 YYNGEE. There are 12 residues in the CDR3. CDR3 bases: TGTGCCAGCAGTGTAGGTCAAGAGACCCAGTACTTC. Its protein product is CASSVGQETQYF.

This chain connects TRBV10-1 to TRBJ2-1; 7 nucleotides align to TRBD1. This CDR3 comprises 13 residues. Germline V gene lookup returns CDR1 WNHNN and CDR2 SYGVQD (reference sequence). V was pared by 6 bases and J by 7 bases, with 6 bases of the junction left unmatched. The CDR3 coding sequence is TGCGCCAGCAGAGAACAGGGGATGAATGAGCAGTTCTTC. It encodes CASREQGMNEQFF.

This sequence joins TRBV29-1 and TRBJ2-7; D is unresolved. Germline CDR1 is SQVTM and CDR2 is ANQGSEA. V was pared by 7 bases and J by 2 bases, with 12 bases between. The CDR3 extends over 12 amino acids. The CDR3 DNA reads TGCAGCGCCGAGATGGGTGCCTACGAGCAGTACTTC. It yields the protein CSAEMGAYEQYF.

This clone occurred a few times. The chain employs TRBV5-1 and TRBJ2-7; D is perhaps TRBD1 (6 bases). Germline V gene data show CDR1 as SGHRS and CDR2 as YFSETQ. The CDR3 contains 15 residues. Deletions cut 2 bases from V and 5 bases from J, with 17 bases between. The CDR3, as DNA: TGCGCCAGCAGCTTAGGGGGAAAGGCCTTCGACGAGCAGTACTTC. This codes for CASSLGGKAFDEQYF.

This clone was observed once. The chain carries TRBV7-2 and TRBJ1-1; D gene ambiguous. The CDR3 totals 13 residues. The V end was cut by 5 bases, the J end by 1 base, with 8 bases between. Germline loops: CDR1 SGHTA, CDR2 FQGNSA. The CDR3 here is CASSRSQNTEAFF. In nucleotides, the CDR3 is TGTGCCAGCAGCCGGTCCCAGAACACTGAAGCTTTCTTT.

This clone was observed once. The chain employs TRBV28 and TRBJ1-2; D remains ambiguous. The CDR3 extends over 13 amino acids. V was cut by 6 bases and J by 4 bases, with 12 bases left in between. Germline lookup yields CDR1 MDHEN and CDR2 SYDVKM. The CDR3 loop reads CASSSRASYGYTF. Here the CDR3 DNA reads TGTGCCAGCAGCTCCCGGGCCAGCTATGGCTACACCTTC.

The table lists this clone with a few counts. The chain has TRBV30 and TRBJ1-5; D might be TRBD1 (5 bases). The CDR3 has 13 residues. Looked up from germline, CDR1 is GTSNPN and CDR2 is SVGIG (reference sequence). V was clipped by 0 bases and J by 7 bases, with 10 bases between them. The CDR3 protein is CAWSVGGRQPQHF. The CDR3 DNA reads as TGTGCCTGGAGTGTTGGGGGAAGGCAGCCCCAGCATTTT. The full variable domain, its missing parts supplied by reference TRBV30 and TRBJ1-5, is SQTIHQWPATLVQPVGSPLSLECTVEGTSNPNLYWYRQAAGRGLQLLFYSVGIGQISSEVPQNLSASRPQDRQFILSSKKLLLSDSGFYLCAWSVGGRQPQHFGDGTRLSIL.

The CDR3 DNA reads as TGTGCCAGCTCACCGCCGGGACAGGGAGGCACCGGGGAGCTGTTTTTT. This codes for CASSPPGQGGTGELFF. This chain uses TRBV18 with TRBJ2-2; 9 bases match TRBD1. Germline V gives CDR1 KGHSH, CDR2 LQKENI. This CDR3 is 16 amino acids long. V lost 3 bases to trimming and J lost 4 bases; unmatched junction nucleotides: 6.

This clone was seen just once. The J gene is TRBJ2-2, the V gene TRBV7-1; a weak D match, TRBD2 (6 bases). TRBV7-1 is noted as an ORF with a role that remains uncertain. V lost 5 bases to trimming and J lost 3 bases, with 16 bases between them. This CDR3 spans 16 amino acids. The CDR3, as DNA: TGTGCCAGCAGCCCACGGAAAGGGAGGTACACCGGGGAGCTGTTTTTT. This translates into CASSPRKGRYTGELFF.

The chain employs TRBV7-6 and TRBJ2-3, with 9 positions matching TRBD2. The CDR3 length is 15 residues. V was clipped by 5 bases and J by 7 bases; unmatched bases: 10. The V gene's germline CDR1 is SGHVS and CDR2 FNYEAQ. The CDR3 coding sequence is TGTGCCAGCAGCCCCATCGGCGGGGGGGAATATACGCAGTATTTT. Its translation: CASSPIGGGEYTQYF.

The rearrangement joins TRBV6-8 to TRBJ2-7, with D possibly matching TRBD1 (6 bases). V shed 0 bases and J shed 2 bases, with 11 bases lying between them. CDR1 MNHGY and CDR2 SAAAGT come from the germline V gene. CDR3 size: 15 residues. The CDR3 bases are TGTGCCAGCAGTTACTCTGGGCAGGGGACCTACGAGCAGTACTTC. Encoded protein: CASSYSGQGTYEQYF.

The rearrangement links TRBV11-3 to TRBJ1-5; D is perhaps TRBD1 (6 bases). CDR3 length equals 15 residues. Germline V CDR1 and CDR2: SGHNT, YENEEA. V lost 1 base and J lost 6, with 13 bases in between. The CDR3 DNA reads TGTGCCAGCAGCTTAGGTCCAGGGGCCGGTCAGCCCCAGCATTTT. Translating it yields CASSLGPGAGQPQHF.

Remarks on this clone: The junction and the germline gene differ at one end; a read error may be behind it. DNA of the CDR3: TGTGCCAGCTCAATGACTAGCGGGAGCTCTGGGGCCAACGTTCTGACTTTC. Amino acids: CASSMTSGSSGANVLTF. The chain couples TRBV18 to TRBJ2-6; 12 bases match TRBD2. Germline lookup yields CDR1 KGHSH and CDR2 LQKENI. This CDR3 region has 17 residues.

The CDR3 DNA reads as TGTGCCAGCAGCCTAACACGACGGGAGGGCACCGGGGAGCTGTTTTTT. Translated: CASSLTRREGTGELFF. V is TRBV7-8 and J is TRBJ2-2; 8 bases are a match to TRBD2. Trimming removed 5 bases from V and 4 bases from J; junction bases left unmatched: 9. The CDR3 is 16 residues long. Germline lookup yields CDR1 SGHVS and CDR2 FQNEAQ.

There are a few counts of this clone. This chain connects TRBV5-1 to TRBJ1-4; D is undetermined. Germline V gives CDR1 SGHRS, CDR2 YFSETQ. V shed 0 bases and J shed 4 bases, with 10 bases lying between them. The CDR3 runs to 15 residues. CDR3: CASSLGGTNNEKLFF. The CDR3 nucleotides are TGCGCCAGCAGCTTGGGGGGAACGAATAATGAAAAACTGTTTTTT.